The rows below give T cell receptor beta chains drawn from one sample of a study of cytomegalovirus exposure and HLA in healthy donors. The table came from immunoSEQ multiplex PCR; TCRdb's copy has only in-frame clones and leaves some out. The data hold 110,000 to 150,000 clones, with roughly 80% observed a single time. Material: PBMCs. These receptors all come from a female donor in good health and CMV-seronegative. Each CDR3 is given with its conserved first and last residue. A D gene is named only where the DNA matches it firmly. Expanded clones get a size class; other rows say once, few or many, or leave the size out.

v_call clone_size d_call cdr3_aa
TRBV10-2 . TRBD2 CASSESKTSGNYNEQFF
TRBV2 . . CASREDYEGYTF
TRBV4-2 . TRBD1 CASSQGDRDRGNQPQHF
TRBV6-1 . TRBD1 CASILTGAVSYTQYF
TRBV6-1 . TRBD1 CASSERTGGAPGIDTQYF
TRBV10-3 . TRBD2 CRGGPGHNEQFF
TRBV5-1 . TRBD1 CASSPGGEQYF
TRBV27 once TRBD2 CASSPSAGLAGGSYEQYF
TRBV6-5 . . CASRKGMNTEAFF
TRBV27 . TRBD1 CASSDRAFSYEQYF
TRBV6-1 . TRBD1 CASRERTGGYEQYF
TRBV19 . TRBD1 CASGDRLTGELFF
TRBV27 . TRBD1 CASAKQGVHEQYF
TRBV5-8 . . CASSLGGVETTEAFF
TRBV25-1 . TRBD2 CASSEFTSGRATGELFF
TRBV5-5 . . CASSNRWEVSYEQYF
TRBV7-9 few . CASTTDTNQPQHF
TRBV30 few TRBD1 CAWKGTDYEQYF
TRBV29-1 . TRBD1 CSVFTAGGSAEQYF